Reported below is one TCR beta chain. The antigen remains unidentified. The data belong to a study of post-analysis software for immune sequencing data. Overall study results and limits: Higher frequency in patients than in controls was seen for roughly five TRBV segments, with TRBV5-6, TRBV5-1 and TRBV20-1 among them.

Carried by the TCR beta cDNA libraries were unique molecular identifiers. MiXCR, applied by TCRdb to the PCR reads, yields one record per CDR3 protein. The repertoire holds hundreds of thousands of distinct CDR3 sequences, with roughly two fifths as singletons. There are 15 residues in the CDR3. With V trimmed by 2 bases and J by 4 bases, 9 bases remained unmatched. From germline, CDR1 is DFQATT and CDR2 SNEGSKA (reference sequence). The chain combines TRBV20-1 with TRBJ2-7, with 9 bases lining up with TRBD1. The sample was blood. This receptor was identified in a girl aged 10 to 17 with multiple sclerosis. Here the CDR3 DNA reads TGCAGTGCTAGACACGACCTGGGACAGGGATACGAGCAGTACTTC. Protein product: CSARHDLGQGYEQYF.